The 9 T cell receptor beta chains below were found in one sample sequenced in a study of OX40 agonist ivuxolimab in advanced cancers. The repertoire was sequenced with immunoSEQ multiplex PCR; TCRdb's copy has only in-frame clones and lacks some. The repertoire holds around 70,000 clones, with over 75% as singletons. The sample was CD4+ or CD8+ T cells sorted from blood, taken in a trial of the OX40 agonist ivuxolimab. These receptors originate from an adult with an advanced solid tumor such as melanoma, head and neck, liver or kidney cancer.

The V gene is TRBV5-5, the J gene TRBJ1-4, with D possibly being TRBD1 (5 bases). CDR1 and CDR2 (germline): SGHKS, YYEKEE (reference sequence). V lost 4 bases to trimming and J lost 8 bases, with 21 bases between them. The CDR3 is 16 residues long. The CDR3 nucleotides are TGTGCCAGCAGCCCTCACGCGCGGATGGACAACGAAAAACTGTTTTTT. Translated: CASSPHARMDNEKLFF.

This clone was picked up a small number of times. The V gene is TRBV5-5, the J gene TRBJ2-1; TRBD2 aligns across 10 bases. The CDR3 is made up of 15 amino acids. V trimming: 3 bases; J trimming: 4 bases; junction bases outside the gene matches: 4. CDR1 is SGHKS and CDR2 is YYEKEE in the germline V gene (reference sequence). In DNA form, the CDR3 reads TGTGCCAGCAGCTCAAGCGGGAGGGAATACAATGAGCAGTTCTTC. Its translation: CASSSSGREYNEQFF.

The genes are TRBV29-1 and TRBJ1-1; the D gene is possibly TRBD1 (5 bases). Germline CDR1 is SQVTM and CDR2 is ANQGSEA. This CDR3 contains 12 residues. V was clipped by 6 bases and J by 0 bases, with 8 bases between them. The CDR3 protein is CSVVDMNTEAFF. The CDR3 DNA reads TGCAGCGTGGTGGACATGAACACTGAAGCTTTCTTT.

This rearrangement joins TRBV5-4 to TRBJ2-7, with D maybe TRBD1 (5 bases). The CDR3 runs 14 residues. CDR1 is SGHNT and CDR2 is YYREEE in the germline V gene (reference sequence). V shed 2 bases and J shed 3 bases, with 12 bases lying between them. The chain's CDR3 is CASSFQGKIYEQYF. CDR3 nucleotides: TGTGCCAGCAGCTTCCAGGGAAAAATCTACGAGCAGTACTTC.

The chain carries TRBV2 and TRBJ2-3, with 8 bases aligning to TRBD1. With 10 bases clipped from V and 1 base from J, the junction kept 4 bases outside the gene matches. The germline gives CDR1 SNHLY, CDR2 FYNNEI. The CDR3 extends over 13 amino acids. Written as DNA, the CDR3 is TGTGCCAAGACAGGGGCGGGCACAGATACGCAGTATTTT. It yields the protein CAKTGAGTDTQYF.

About this clone: The same CDR3 also results from other DNA sequences found in this sample. This rearrangement joins TRBV5-1 to TRBJ1-6; 10 nucleotides match TRBD1. Germline V gives CDR1 SGHRS, CDR2 YFSETQ. This CDR3 has 14 amino acids. The V and J ends lost 4 bases and 7 bases, in that order; junction bases with no gene match: 2. The CDR3 loop reads CASSPGQGNSPLHF. CDR3 bases: TGCGCCAGCAGCCCGGGACAGGGGAATTCACCCCTCCACTTT.

This clone was picked up a small number of times. This chain uses TRBV5-5 with TRBJ1-2; the D gene is possibly TRBD1 (5 bases). Germline CDR1 and CDR2: SGHKS and YYEKEE (reference sequence). V was pared by 4 bases and J by 9 bases, with 13 bases between. This CDR3 has 12 amino acids. The DNA of the CDR3 is TGTGCCAGCAGCACCCTTGGGGGGAGCTACACCTTC. Protein product: CASSTLGGSYTF. Based on the CDR3 plus reference TRBV5-5 and TRBJ1-2, the full variable domain is DAGVTQSPTHLIKTRGQQVTLRCSPISGHKSVSWYQQVLGQGPQFIFQYYEKEERGRGNFPDRFSARQFPNYSSELNVNALLLGDSALYLCASSTLGGSYTFGSGTRLTVV.

The V gene is TRBV5-1, the J gene TRBJ2-1; possibly TRBD2 for D (6 bases). With 0 bases removed from V and 6 bases from J, the gap between germline ends came to 13 bases. In germline, CDR1 is SGHRS, CDR2 YFSETQ. The CDR3 is made up of 15 amino acids. The chain's CDR3 is CASSLEPGTSNEQFF. As DNA, the CDR3 is TGCGCCAGCAGCTTGGAACCCGGGACTTCCAATGAGCAGTTCTTC.

V is TRBV2 and J is TRBJ2-3; the match to TRBD2 covers 8 bases. Germline loops: CDR1 SNHLY, CDR2 FYNNEI. V was clipped by 8 bases and J by 3 bases; unmatched bases: 7. The CDR3 totals 14 residues. In DNA form, the CDR3 reads TGTGCCAGCGCGGTGTCTAGCGGGACAGATACGCAGTATTTT. The encoded protein is CASAVSSGTDTQYF.